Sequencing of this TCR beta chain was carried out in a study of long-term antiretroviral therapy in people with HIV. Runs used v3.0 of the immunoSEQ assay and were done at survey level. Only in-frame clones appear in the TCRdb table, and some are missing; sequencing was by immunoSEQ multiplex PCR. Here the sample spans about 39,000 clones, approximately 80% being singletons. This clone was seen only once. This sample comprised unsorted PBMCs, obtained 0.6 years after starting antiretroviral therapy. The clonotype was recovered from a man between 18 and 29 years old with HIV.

The CDR3: CASSLSQPFGRVTDTQYF. The CDR3 DNA sequence: TGTGCCAGCTCACTCTCCCAGCCTTTTGGGCGGGTCACAGATACGCAGTATTTT. This chain links TRBV18 with TRBJ2-3, with D possibly being TRBD2 (5 bases). V gave up 4 bases and J gave up 2 bases, with 22 bases separating them. CDR3 length: 18 residues. Germline V gene data show CDR1 as KGHSH and CDR2 as LQKENI.